This TCR beta chain was found in a study of CD8 T cells in ankylosing spondylitis. Study conclusions and caveats: Reportedly, significant enrichment of disease-linked clones occurred in matched ankylosing spondylitis synovial fluid. A motif of eight highly homologous TCR beta variants was seen as apparently characteristic of ankylosing spondylitis blood.

TCRdb fed the 5' RACE reads into MiXCR, producing one record per CDR3 protein. Of 250,000 or so distinct CDR3 sequences listed, roughly a quarter were seen once; the top ten hold about 0.6%. Comment on this clonotype: Its antigen is not known.

The specimen sequenced was blood, either unsorted or a sorted T cell fraction (not recorded which). The sequence was obtained from a male donor with ankylosing spondylitis or in good health (not recorded which).

This CDR3 is CASSPGGTGTAYEQYF. The CDR3, as DNA: TGTGCCAGCAGCCCGGGGGGGACAGGGACCGCCTACGAGCAGTACTTC. The V and J genes are TRBV12-3 or TRBV12-4 and TRBJ2-7, with D perhaps matching TRBD1 (9 bases). The length of the CDR3 is 16 residues. V shed 6 bases and J shed 2 bases, with 20 bases lying between them.